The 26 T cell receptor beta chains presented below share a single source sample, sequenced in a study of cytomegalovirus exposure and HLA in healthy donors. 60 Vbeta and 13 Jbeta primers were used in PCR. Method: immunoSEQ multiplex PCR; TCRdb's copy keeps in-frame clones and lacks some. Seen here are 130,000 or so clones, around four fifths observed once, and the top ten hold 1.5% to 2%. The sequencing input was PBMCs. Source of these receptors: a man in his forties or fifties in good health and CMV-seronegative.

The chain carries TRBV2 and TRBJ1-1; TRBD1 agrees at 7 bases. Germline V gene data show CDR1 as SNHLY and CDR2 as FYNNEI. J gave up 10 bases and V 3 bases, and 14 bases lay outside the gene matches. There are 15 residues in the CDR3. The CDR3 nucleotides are TGTGCCAGCAGTGAGGAGGGGGACAGTCGGGGTGGAGCTTTCTTT. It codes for CASSEEGDSRGGAFF.

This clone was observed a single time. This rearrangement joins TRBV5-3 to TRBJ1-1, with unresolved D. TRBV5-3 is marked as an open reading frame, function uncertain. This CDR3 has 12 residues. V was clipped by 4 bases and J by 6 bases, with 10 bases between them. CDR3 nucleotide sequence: TGTGCCAGAAGCCTGCACCAGGCTGAAGCTTTCTTT. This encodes CARSLHQAEAFF.

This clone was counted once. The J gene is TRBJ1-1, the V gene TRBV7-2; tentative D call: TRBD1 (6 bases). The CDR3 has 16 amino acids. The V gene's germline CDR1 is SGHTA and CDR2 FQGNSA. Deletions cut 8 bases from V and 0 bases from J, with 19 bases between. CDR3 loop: CASCPTGIPLNTEAFF. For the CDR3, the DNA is TGTGCCAGCTGCCCGACAGGCATACCCTTGAACACTGAAGCTTTCTTT.

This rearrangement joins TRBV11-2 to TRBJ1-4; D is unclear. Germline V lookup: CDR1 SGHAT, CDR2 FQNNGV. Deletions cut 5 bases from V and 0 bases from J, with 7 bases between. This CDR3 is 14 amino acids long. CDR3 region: CASSKLTTNEKLFF. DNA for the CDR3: TGTGCCAGCAGCAAGCTTACAACTAATGAAAAACTGTTTTTT.

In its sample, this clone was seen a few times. The DNA for the CDR3 is TGTGCCAGTAGTAAGGGGATCGGGCTAGCGGGGTCTATTAGCACAGATACGCAGTATTTT. Protein: CASSKGIGLAGSISTDTQYF. The rearrangement joins TRBV19 to TRBJ2-3; 9 bases align to TRBD2. Germline values: CDR1 LNHDA, CDR2 SQIVND (reference sequence). CDR3 length: 20 residues. The V and J ends lost 4 bases and 0 bases, in that order; junction bases with no gene match: 17.

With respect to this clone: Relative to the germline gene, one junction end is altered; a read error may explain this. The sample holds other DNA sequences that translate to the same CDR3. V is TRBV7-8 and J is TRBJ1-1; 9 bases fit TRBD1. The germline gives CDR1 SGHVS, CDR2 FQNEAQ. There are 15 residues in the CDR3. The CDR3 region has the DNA TGCGCCAGCAGCTTACACAGGGGGCAGGGCACTGAAGCTTTCTTT. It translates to CASSLHRGQGTEAFF.

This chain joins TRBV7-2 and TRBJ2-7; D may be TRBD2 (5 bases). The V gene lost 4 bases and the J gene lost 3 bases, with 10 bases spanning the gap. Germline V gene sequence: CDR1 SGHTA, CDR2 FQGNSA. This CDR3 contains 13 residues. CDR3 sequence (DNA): TGTGCCAGCAGCTCCCACGGACTCTACGAGCAGTACTTC. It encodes CASSSHGLYEQYF.

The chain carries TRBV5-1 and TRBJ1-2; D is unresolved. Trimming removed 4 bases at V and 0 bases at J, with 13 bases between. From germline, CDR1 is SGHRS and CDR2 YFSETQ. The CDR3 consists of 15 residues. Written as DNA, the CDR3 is TGCGCCAGCAGCCCGGACGGACTCTCTAACTATGGCTACACCTTC. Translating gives CASSPDGLSNYGYTF.

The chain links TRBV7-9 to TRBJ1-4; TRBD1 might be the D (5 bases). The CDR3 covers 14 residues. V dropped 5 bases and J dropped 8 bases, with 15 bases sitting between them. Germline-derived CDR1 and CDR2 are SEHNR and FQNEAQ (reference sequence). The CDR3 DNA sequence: TGTGCCAGCAGCCGACAGCCAGATCGGGAAAAACTGTTTTTT. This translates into CASSRQPDREKLFF.

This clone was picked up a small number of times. The CDR3 DNA reads as TGCGCCAGCAGCTTGCAGGGATCGGTCCAAACGGAGCTGTTTTTT. Its protein is CASSLQGSVQTELFF. The V gene is TRBV5-1, the J gene TRBJ2-2, with a weak D call TRBD1 (5 bases). Germline CDR1 reads SGHRS; CDR2 reads YFSETQ. The CDR3 contains 15 residues. The ends were cut back, 1 base at V and 10 bases at J, with 17 bases in the middle.

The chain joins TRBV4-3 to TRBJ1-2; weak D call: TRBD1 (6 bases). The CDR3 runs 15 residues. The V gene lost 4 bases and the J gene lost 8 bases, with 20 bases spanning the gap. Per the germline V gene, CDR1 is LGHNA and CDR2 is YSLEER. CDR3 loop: CASSPMRDIYGGYTF. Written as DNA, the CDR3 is TGCGCCAGCAGCCCTATGAGGGACATCTATGGGGGCTACACCTTC.

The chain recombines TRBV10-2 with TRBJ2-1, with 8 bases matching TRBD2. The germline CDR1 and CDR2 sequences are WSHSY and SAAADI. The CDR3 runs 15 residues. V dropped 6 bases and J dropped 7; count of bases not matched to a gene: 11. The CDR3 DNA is TGCGCCAGCAGCCCCCGGGAGGGTCCGGGGAATGAGCAGTTCTTC. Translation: CASSPREGPGNEQFF.

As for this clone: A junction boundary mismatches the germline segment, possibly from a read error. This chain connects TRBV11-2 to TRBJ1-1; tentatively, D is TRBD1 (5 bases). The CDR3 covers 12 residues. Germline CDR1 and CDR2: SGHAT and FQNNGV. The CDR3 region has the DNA TGTGCCAGCAGCCTAGACAGCGCTGAAGCTTTCTTT. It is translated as CASSLDSAEAFF.

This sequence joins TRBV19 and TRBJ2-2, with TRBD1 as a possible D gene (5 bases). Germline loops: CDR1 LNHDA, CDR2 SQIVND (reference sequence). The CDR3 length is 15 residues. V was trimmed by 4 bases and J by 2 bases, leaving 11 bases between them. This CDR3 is CASSRERGNTGELFF. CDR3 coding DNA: TGTGCCAGTAGTAGGGAAAGGGGAAACACCGGGGAGCTGTTTTTT.

The CDR3 DNA is TGTGCCAGCAGCTTAGGCAGGAACACTGAAGCTTTCTTT. Translating gives CASSLGRNTEAFF. This sequence joins TRBV11-3 and TRBJ1-1, with D unresolved. This CDR3 comprises 13 residues. Germline V gene lookup returns CDR1 SGHNT and CDR2 YENEEA. The V end was cut by 1 base, the J end by 1 base, with 4 bases between.

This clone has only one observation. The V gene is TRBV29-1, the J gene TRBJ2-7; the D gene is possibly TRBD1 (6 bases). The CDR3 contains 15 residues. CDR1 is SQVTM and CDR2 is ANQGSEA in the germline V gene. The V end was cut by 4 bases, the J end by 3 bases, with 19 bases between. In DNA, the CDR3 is TGCAGCGTTGGGGGGCTCCTTCAGGGGAACTACGAGCAGTACTTC. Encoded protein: CSVGGLLQGNYEQYF.

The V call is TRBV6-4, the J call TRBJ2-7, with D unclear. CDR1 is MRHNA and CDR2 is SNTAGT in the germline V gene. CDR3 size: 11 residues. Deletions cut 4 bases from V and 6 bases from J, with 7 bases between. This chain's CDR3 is CASSAGPEQYF. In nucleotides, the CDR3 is TGTGCCAGCAGTGCCGGTCCCGAGCAGTACTTC.

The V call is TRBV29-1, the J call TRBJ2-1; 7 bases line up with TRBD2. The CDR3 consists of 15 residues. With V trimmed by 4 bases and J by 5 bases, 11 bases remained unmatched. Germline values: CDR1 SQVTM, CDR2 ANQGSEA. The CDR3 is CSVAHLAEPNNEQFF. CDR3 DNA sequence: TGCAGCGTTGCCCACCTAGCGGAACCCAACAATGAGCAGTTCTTC.

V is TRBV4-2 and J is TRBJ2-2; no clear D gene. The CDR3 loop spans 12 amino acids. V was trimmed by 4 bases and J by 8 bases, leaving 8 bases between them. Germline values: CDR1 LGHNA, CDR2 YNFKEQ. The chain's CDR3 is CASSPIQGELFF. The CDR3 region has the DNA TGTGCCAGCAGCCCCATCCAGGGGGAGCTGTTTTTT.

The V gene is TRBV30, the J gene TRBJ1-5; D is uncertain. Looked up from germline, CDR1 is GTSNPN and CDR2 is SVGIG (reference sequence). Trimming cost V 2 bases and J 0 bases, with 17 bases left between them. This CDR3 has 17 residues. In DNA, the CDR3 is TGTGCCTGGAGTAGCCGCCTTTCCCCTCTTAGCAATCAGCCCCAGCATTTT. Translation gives CAWSSRLSPLSNQPQHF.

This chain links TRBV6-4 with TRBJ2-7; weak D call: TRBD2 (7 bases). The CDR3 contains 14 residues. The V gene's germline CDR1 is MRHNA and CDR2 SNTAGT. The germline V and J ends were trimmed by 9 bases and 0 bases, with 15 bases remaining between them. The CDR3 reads CASLGGESSYEQYF. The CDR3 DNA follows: TGTGCCAGTCTAGGGGGGGAGAGCTCCTACGAGCAGTACTTC.

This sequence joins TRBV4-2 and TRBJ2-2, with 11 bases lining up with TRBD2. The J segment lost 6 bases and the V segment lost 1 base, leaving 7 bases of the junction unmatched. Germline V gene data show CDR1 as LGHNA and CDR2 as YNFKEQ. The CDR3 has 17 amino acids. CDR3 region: CASSQVQTSGSPGELFF. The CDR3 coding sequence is TGTGCCAGCAGCCAAGTTCAAACTAGCGGGAGCCCCGGGGAGCTGTTTTTT.

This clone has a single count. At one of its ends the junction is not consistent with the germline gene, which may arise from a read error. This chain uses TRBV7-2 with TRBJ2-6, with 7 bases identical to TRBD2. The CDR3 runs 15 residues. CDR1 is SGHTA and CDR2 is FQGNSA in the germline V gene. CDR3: CASSLGLAGANGLTF. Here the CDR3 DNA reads TGTGCCAGCAGCTTAGGACTAGCTGGGGCCAACGGCCTGACTTTC.

CDR3 region: CASSTPGGTSGGEQYF. CDR3 sequence (DNA): TGTGCCAGCAGTACCCCCGGGGGGACTAGCGGGGGCGAGCAGTACTTC. V is TRBV28 and J is TRBJ2-7, with TRBD2 identical over 14 bases. The CDR3 loop spans 16 amino acids. Germline assignment: CDR1 MDHEN and CDR2 SYDVKM. V lost 5 bases, J lost 6 bases, and 9 bases stayed unmatched.

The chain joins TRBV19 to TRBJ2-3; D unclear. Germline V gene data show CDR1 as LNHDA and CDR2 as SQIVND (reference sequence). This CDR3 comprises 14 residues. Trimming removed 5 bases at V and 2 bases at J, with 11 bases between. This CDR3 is CASSSLGVTDTQYF. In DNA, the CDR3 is TGTGCCAGTAGTTCCCTCGGTGTCACAGATACGCAGTATTTT.

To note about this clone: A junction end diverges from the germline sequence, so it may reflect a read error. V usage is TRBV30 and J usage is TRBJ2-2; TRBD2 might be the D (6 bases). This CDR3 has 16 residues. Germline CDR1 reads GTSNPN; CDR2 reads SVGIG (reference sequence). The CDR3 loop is CAWSYYSGEEHRGAVF. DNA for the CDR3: TGTGCCTGGAGTTATTATAGCGGAGAAGAACACCGGGGAGCTGTTTTT. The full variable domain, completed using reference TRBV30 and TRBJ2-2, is SQTIHQWPATLVQPVGSPLSLECTVEGTSNPNLYWYRQAAGRGLQLLFYSVGIGQISSEVPQNLSASRPQDRQFILSSKKLLLSDSGFYLCAWSYYSGEEHRGAVFGEGSRLTVL.